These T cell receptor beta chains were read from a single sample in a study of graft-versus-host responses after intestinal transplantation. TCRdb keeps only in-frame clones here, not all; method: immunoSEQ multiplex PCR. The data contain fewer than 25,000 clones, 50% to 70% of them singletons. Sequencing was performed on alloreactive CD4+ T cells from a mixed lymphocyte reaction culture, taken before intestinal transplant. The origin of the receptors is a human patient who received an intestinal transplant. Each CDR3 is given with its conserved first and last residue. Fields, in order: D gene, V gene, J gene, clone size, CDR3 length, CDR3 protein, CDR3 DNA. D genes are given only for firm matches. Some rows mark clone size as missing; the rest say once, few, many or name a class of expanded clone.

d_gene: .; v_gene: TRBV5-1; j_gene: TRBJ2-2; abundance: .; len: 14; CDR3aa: CASSSRSRAGELFF; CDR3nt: TGCGCCAGCAGCTCGCGGAGCAGGGCCGGGGAGCTGTTTTTT
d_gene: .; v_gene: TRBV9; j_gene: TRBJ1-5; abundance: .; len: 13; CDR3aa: CASSVGGGQPQHF; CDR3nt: TGTGCCAGCAGCGTAGGAGGGGGTCAGCCCCAGCATTTT
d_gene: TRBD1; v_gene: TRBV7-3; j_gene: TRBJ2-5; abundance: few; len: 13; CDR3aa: CASSRDRGETQYF; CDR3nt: TGTGCCAGCAGCCGGGACAGGGGAGAGACCCAGTACTTC
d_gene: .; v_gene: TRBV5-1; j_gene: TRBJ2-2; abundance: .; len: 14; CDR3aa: CASSLGQITGELFF; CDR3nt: TGCGCCAGCAGCTTGGGACAGATTACCGGGGAGCTGTTTTTT
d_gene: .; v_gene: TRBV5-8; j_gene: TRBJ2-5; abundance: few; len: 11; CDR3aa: CASSAFETQYF; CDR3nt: TGTGCCAGCAGCGCGTTCGAGACCCAGTACTTC
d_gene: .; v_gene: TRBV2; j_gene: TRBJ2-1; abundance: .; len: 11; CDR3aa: CASSRFNEQFF; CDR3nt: TGTGCCAGCAGCCGGTTCAATGAGCAGTTCTTC
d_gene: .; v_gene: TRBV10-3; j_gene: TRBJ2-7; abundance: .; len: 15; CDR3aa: CAISELETTRPEQYF; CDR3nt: TGTGCCATCAGTGAGTTGGAGACGACTAGACCCGAGCAGTACTTC
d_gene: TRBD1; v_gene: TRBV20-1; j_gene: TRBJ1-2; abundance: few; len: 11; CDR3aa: CSARDRWGYTF; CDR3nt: TGCAGTGCTAGGGACAGGTGGGGCTACACCTTC
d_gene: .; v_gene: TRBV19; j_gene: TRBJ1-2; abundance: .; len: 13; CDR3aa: CASSPTRAYGYTF; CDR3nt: TGTGCCAGTAGTCCGACAAGAGCCTATGGCTACACCTTC
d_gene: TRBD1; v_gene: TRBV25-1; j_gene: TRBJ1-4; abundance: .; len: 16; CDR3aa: CASSTRRTGGNEKLFF; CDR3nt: TGTGCCAGCAGTACACGAAGGACAGGGGGCAATGAAAAACTGTTTTTT
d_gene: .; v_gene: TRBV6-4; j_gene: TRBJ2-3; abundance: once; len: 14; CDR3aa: CASSEQGSTDTQYF; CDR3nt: TGTGCCAGCAGTGAGCAGGGTAGCACAGATACGCAGTATTTT
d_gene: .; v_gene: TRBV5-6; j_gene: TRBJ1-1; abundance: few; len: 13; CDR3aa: CASSLVTGSEAFF; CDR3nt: TGTGCCAGCAGCTTGGTCACGGGGAGTGAAGCTTTCTTT
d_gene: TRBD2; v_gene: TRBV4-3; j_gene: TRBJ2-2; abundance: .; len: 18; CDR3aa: CASSQDRSSGAYTGELFF; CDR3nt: TGCGCCAGCAGCCAAGACAGATCTAGCGGGGCCTACACCGGGGAGCTGTTTTTT
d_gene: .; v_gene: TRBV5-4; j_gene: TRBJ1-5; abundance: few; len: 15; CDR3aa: CASSFGTYSNQPQHF; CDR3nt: TGTGCCAGCAGCTTTGGTACTTATAGCAATCAGCCCCAGCATTTT
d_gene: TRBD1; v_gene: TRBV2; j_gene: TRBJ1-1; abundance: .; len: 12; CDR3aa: CASSEWDRVAFF; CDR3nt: TGTGCCAGCAGTGAATGGGACAGGGTAGCTTTCTTT
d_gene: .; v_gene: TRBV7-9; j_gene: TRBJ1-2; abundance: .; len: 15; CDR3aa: CASTSRGLKLNGYTF; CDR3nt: TGTGCCAGCACCTCCCGGGGACTCAAGCTAAATGGCTACACCTTC
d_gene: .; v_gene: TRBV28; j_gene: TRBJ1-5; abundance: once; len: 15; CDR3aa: CASSSGGEGNQPQHF; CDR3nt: TGTGCCAGCAGTTCGGGGGGCGAGGGCAATCAGCCCCAGCATTTT
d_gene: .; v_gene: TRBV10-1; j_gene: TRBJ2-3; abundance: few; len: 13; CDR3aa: CASSGQGTDTQYF; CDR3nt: TGCGCCAGCAGTGGACAGGGCACAGATACGCAGTATTTT
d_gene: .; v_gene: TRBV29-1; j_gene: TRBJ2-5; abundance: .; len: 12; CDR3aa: CSVAQGQETQYF; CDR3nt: TGCAGCGTTGCCCAGGGACAAGAGACCCAGTACTTC
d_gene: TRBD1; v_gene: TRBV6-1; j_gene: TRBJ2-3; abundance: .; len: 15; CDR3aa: CASRIGGAGTDTQYF; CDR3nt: TGTGCCAGCAGGATAGGGGGCGCGGGTACAGATACGCAGTATTTT
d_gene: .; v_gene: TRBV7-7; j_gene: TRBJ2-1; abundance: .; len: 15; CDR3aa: CASSLARASYNEQFF; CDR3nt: TGTGCCAGCAGCTTAGCCAGGGCTTCCTACAATGAGCAGTTCTTC
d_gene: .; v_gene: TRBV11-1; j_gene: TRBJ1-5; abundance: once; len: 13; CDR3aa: CASSQRSNQPQHF; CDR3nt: TGTGCCAGCAGCCAACGGAGCAATCAGCCCCAGCATTTT
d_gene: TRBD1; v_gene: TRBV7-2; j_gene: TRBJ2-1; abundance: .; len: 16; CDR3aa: CASSLQGARFYAEQFF; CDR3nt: TGTGCCAGCAGCTTACAGGGGGCCCGTTTTTACGCAGAGCAGTTCTTC
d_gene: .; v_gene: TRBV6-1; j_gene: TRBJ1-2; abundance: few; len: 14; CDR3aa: CASRTGVGPYGYTF; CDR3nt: TGTGCCAGCAGAACAGGCGTCGGCCCGTATGGCTACACCTTC
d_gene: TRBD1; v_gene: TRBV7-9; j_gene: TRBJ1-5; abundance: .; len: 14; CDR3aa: CASSLTGANQPQHF; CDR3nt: TGTGCCAGCAGCTTAACAGGGGCCAATCAGCCCCAGCATTTT
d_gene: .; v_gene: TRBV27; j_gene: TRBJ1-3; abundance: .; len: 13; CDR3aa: CASSLSGENTIYF; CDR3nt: TGTGCCAGCAGTTTGTCAGGGGAAAACACCATATATTTT
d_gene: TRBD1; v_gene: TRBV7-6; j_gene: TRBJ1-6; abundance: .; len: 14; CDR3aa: CASSRTGGNSPLHF; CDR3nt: TGTGCCAGCAGCCGGACAGGTGGTAATTCACCCCTCCACTTT
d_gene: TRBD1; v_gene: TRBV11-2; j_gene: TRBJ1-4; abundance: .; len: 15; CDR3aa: CASSTGQGGNEKLFF; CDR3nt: TGTGCCAGCAGCACCGGACAGGGAGGGAACGAAAAACTGTTTTTT
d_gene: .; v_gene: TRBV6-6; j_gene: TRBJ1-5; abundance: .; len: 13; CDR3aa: CASSLISNQPQHF; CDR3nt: TGTGCCAGCAGCCTAATTAGCAATCAGCCCCAGCATTTT
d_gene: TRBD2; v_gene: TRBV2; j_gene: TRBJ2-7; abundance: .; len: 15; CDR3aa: CASSEGLAGVHEQYF; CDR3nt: TGTGCCAGCAGTGAAGGACTAGCGGGAGTACACGAGCAGTACTTC
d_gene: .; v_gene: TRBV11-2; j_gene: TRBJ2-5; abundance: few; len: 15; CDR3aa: CASSPPRALGETQYF; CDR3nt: TGTGCCAGCAGCCCTCCGCGGGCCCTAGGAGAGACCCAGTACTTC
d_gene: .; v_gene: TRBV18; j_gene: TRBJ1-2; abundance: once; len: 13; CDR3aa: CASSPGDTYGYTF; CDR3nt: TGTGCCAGCTCACCAGGAGATACCTATGGCTACACCTTC
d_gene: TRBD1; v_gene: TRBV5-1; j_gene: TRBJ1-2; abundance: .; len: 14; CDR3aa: CASSWRTGNYGYTF; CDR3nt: TGCGCCAGCAGCTGGCGGACAGGGAACTATGGCTACACCTTC
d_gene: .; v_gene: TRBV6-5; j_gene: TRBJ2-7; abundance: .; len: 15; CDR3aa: CASTNRAGASYEQYF; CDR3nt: TGTGCCAGCACTAACAGGGCGGGCGCGTCCTACGAGCAGTACTTC
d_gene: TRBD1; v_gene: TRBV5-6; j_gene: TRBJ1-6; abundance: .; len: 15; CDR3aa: CASSVQGARTSPLHF; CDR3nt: TGTGCCAGCAGCGTACAGGGGGCTCGCACTTCACCCCTCCACTTT
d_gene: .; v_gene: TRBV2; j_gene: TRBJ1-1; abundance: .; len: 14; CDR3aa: CASILDRGNTEAFF; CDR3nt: TGTGCCAGCATTCTGGACAGAGGGAACACTGAAGCTTTCTTT
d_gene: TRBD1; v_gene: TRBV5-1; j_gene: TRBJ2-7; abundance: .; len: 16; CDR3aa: CASSLGDRVITSEQYF; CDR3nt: TGCGCCAGCAGCTTGGGGGACAGGGTAATAACGAGCGAGCAGTACTTC
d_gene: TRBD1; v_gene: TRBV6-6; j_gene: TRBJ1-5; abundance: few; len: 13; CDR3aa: CASLGTGYQPQHF; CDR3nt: TGTGCCAGCCTCGGGACAGGGTATCAGCCCCAGCATTTT
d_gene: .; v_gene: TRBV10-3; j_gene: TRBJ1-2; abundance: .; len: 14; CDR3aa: CAISEDSLNYGYTF; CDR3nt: TGTGCCATCAGTGAGGACAGCCTTAACTATGGCTACACCTTC
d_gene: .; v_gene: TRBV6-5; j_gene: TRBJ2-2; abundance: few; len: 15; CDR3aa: CASSRPGTGAGELFF; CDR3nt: TGTGCCAGCAGTAGACCGGGGACTGGGGCCGGGGAGCTGTTTTTT
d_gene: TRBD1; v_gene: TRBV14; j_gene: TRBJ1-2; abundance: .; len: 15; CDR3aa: CASSRTGAPHYGYTF; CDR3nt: TGTGCCAGCAGCCGGACAGGGGCACCGCACTATGGCTACACCTTC
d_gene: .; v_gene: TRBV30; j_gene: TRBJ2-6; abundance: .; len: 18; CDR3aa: CAWSVIRGTASGANVLTF; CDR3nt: TGTGCCTGGAGTGTAATCCGCGGGACAGCCTCTGGGGCCAACGTCCTGACTTTC
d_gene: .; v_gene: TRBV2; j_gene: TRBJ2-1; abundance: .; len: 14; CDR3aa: CASSEGGSYNEQFF; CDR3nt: TGTGCCAGCAGTGAAGGGGGCAGCTACAATGAGCAGTTCTTC
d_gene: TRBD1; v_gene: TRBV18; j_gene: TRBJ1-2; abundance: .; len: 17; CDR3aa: CASSRFRDRGGDAGYTF; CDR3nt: TGTGCCAGCTCCCGCTTCCGGGACAGGGGCGGAGACGCGGGCTACACCTTC
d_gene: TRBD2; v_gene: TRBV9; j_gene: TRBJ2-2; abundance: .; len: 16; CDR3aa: CASSVSGLARTGELFF; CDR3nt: TGTGCCAGCAGCGTATCGGGACTAGCGAGGACCGGGGAGCTGTTTTTT
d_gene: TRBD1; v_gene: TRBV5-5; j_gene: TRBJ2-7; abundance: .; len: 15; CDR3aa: CASSDFRDRRYEQYF; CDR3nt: TGTGCCAGCAGCGACTTCCGGGACAGGAGGTACGAGCAGTACTTC
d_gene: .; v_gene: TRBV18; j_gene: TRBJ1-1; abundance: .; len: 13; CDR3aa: CANRFDEGTEAFF; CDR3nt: TGTGCCAACAGATTTGACGAGGGAACTGAAGCTTTCTTT
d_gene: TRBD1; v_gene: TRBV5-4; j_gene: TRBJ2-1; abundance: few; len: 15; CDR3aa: CASSLDRGAHNEQFF; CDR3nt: TGTGCCAGCAGCTTGGACAGGGGCGCCCACAATGAGCAGTTCTTC
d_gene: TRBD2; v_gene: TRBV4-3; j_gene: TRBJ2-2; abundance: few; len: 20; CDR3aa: CASSQRRYSGGQPRGGELFF; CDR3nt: TGCGCCAGCAGCCAAAGGCGTTATAGCGGGGGGCAACCACGGGGCGGGGAGCTGTTTTTT
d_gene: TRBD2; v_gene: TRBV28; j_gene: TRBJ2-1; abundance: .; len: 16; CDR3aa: CASSLIWLAADNEQFF; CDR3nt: TGTGCCAGCAGTTTAATTTGGCTAGCGGCGGACAATGAGCAGTTCTTC
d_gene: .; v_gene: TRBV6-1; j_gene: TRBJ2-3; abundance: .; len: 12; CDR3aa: CASTLITDTQYF; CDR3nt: TGTGCCAGCACCTTAATAACAGATACGCAGTATTTT
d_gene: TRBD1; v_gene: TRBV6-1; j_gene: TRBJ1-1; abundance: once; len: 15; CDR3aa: CASSLRTGKNTEAFF; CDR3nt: TGTGCCAGCAGTCTAAGGACAGGGAAGAACACTGAAGCTTTCTTT
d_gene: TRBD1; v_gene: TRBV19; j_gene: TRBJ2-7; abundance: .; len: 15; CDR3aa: CASSIGGQPIYEQYF; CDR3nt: TGTGCCAGTAGTATAGGGGGACAGCCTATCTACGAGCAGTACTTC
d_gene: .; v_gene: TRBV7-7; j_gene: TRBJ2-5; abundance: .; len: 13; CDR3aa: CASSPGQRETQYF; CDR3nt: TGTGCCAGCAGCCCGGGTCAGAGGGAGACCCAGTACTTC
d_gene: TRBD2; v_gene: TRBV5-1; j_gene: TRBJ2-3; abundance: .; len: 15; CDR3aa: CASSFRLAYTDTQYF; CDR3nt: TGCGCCAGCAGCTTCCGACTAGCCTACACAGATACGCAGTATTTT
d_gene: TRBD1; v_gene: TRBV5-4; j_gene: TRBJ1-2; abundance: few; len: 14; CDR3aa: CASSSGQGLSGYTF; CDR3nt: TGTGCCAGCAGCTCCGGACAGGGTTTGTCTGGCTACACCTTC
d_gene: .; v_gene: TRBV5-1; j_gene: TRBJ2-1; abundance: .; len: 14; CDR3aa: CASRSGRGYNEQFF; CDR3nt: TGCGCCAGCAGATCGGGACGGGGGTACAATGAGCAGTTCTTC
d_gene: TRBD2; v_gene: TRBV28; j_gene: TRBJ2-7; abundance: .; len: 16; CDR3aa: CASIPVGTRTSYEQYF; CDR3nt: TGTGCCAGCATCCCCGTCGGGACTAGGACCTCCTACGAGCAGTACTTC
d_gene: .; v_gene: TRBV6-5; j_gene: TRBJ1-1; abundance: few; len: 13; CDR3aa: CASSYEEGPEAFF; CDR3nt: TGTGCCAGCAGTTATGAAGAGGGCCCAGAAGCTTTCTTT
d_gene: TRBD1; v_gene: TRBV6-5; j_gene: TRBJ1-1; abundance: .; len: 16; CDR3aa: CASSYVTGGGNTEAFF; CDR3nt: TGTGCCAGCAGTTACGTGACAGGGGGAGGCAACACTGAAGCTTTCTTT